A single sample is the source of the 21 T cell receptor beta chains below, sequenced in a study of T cells in Graves' hyperthyroidism and ophthalmopathy. Authors of the study amplified TCR beta CDR3 regions from RNA transcripts. The HTBI set primed first-round TCR CDR3 RT-PCR. TCRdb reanalysed the multiplex PCR reads using MiXCR and keeps one entry per CDR3 protein. The sample comprises around 700,000 distinct CDR3 sequences, about 17% of which are singletons, and over 15% rests with the top ten. Sequencing input: blood. The receptors here all came from a woman between 50 and 59 years old with Graves' hyperthyroidism that later progressed to Graves' ophthalmopathy.

J is TRBJ1-5 and V is TRBV9, with 8 nucleotides matching TRBD1. J gave up 0 bases and V 3 bases, and 8 bases lay outside the gene matches. The CDR3 runs 17 residues. Germline values: CDR1 SGDLS, CDR2 YYNGEE. DNA of the CDR3: TGTGCCAGCAGCGAGAAGACAGGGGTCAATAGCAATCAGCCCCAGCATTTT. Residues: CASSEKTGVNSNQPQHF.

The chain couples TRBV4-2 to TRBJ2-5; TRBD2 agrees at 10 bases. The junction had 4 bases not matched to a gene; V was cut back by 2 bases and J by 4 bases. The CDR3 is 15 residues long. CDR1 LGHNA and CDR2 YNFKEQ come from the germline V gene. CDR3 in DNA: TGTGCCAGCAGCCAACTAATAGCGGGGGGAGAGACCCAGTACTTC. It is translated as CASSQLIAGGETQYF.

V is TRBV6-1 and J is TRBJ1-2, with D perhaps matching TRBD1 (5 bases). There are 14 residues in the CDR3. The ends were cut back, 5 bases at V and 6 bases at J, with 16 bases in the middle. Germline CDR1 MNHNS, CDR2 SASEGT. The CDR3 sequence is CASSNPGGKDGYTF. For the CDR3, the DNA is TGTGCCAGCAGTAACCCGGGGGGGAAGGATGGCTACACCTTC.

V usage is TRBV5-5 and J usage is TRBJ2-5, with 16 nucleotides matching TRBD2. Trimming cost V 4 bases and J 9 bases; bases outside gene matches: 9. The CDR3 totals 16 residues. Germline values: CDR1 SGHKS, CDR2 YYEKEE (reference sequence). CDR3 sequence (DNA): TGTGCCAGCAGCCTAGCCCCGGGGACTAGCGGGGGGGCCCAGTACTTC. Protein sequence: CASSLAPGTSGGAQYF.

This sequence joins TRBV25-1 and TRBJ2-3, with TRBD2 as a possible D gene (6 bases). The V and J ends lost 5 bases and 2 bases respectively, with 20 bases between them. CDR3 length equals 17 residues. Germline V gene data show CDR1 as MGHDK and CDR2 as SYGVNS. This CDR3 reads CASSKSWRDFPTDTQYF. CDR3 sequence (DNA): TGTGCCAGCAGTAAATCGTGGAGGGACTTTCCCACAGATACGCAGTATTTT.

This clonotype was observed at least ten times. CDR3 in amino acids: CASSSSGARLNEQFF. CDR3 nucleotide sequence: TGTGCCAGCAGCTCATCGGGGGCCAGACTCAATGAGCAGTTCTTC. This chain uses TRBV7-9 with TRBJ2-1; D is perhaps TRBD1 or TRBD2 (6 bases each). The CDR3 sequence is 15 residues long. Between the trimmed V and J ends, which lost 4 bases and 6 bases, there was a span of 16 bases. The V gene's germline CDR1 is SEHNR and CDR2 FQNEAQ (reference sequence).

Ten or more counts support this clonotype. The chain employs TRBV19 and TRBJ1-1; 8 bases match TRBD1. CDR3 length: 16 amino acids. Germline CDR1 and CDR2: LNHDA and SQIVND (reference sequence). The junction had 16 bases not matched to a gene; V was cut back by 9 bases and J by 4 bases. The CDR3 sequence is CASGGQGPLSGTEAFF. CDR3 bases: TGTGCCAGCGGAGGACAGGGTCCTTTATCGGGCACTGAAGCTTTCTTT.

The chain joins TRBV27 to TRBJ2-5; TRBD2 might be the D (6 bases). Trimming stripped 2 bases from V and 5 bases from J, with 9 bases between. The length of the CDR3 is 13 residues. Germline assignment: CDR1 MNHEY and CDR2 SMNVEV (reference sequence). CDR3 sequence (DNA): TGTGCCAGCAGTTTACTAGCGTCCGAGACCCAGTACTTC. Translated, it gives CASSLLASETQYF.

The rearrangement links TRBV5-4 to TRBJ2-5; D uncertain. The CDR3 spans 16 residues. The V end was cut by 0 bases, the J end by 3 bases, with 15 bases between. CDR1 and CDR2 from the germline V gene are SGHNT and YYREEE (reference sequence). The CDR3 DNA follows: TGTGCCAGCAGCTTGGAGTCTGGGCGATCCAAAGAGACCCAGTACTTC. Translation gives CASSLESGRSKETQYF.

This clonotype was observed at least ten times. This CDR3 is CASSQDPSGGALDTQYF. CDR3 nucleotides: TGTGCCAGCAGCCAAGACCCTAGCGGGGGGGCCTTAGATACGCAGTATTTT. This chain links TRBV3-1 with TRBJ2-3, with 12 nucleotides matching TRBD2. V gave up 0 bases and J gave up 5 bases; unmatched junction bases: 6. The CDR3 length is 17 residues. Germline CDR1 is LGHDT and CDR2 is YNNKEL (reference sequence).

The chain joins TRBV20-1 to TRBJ1-2; no clear D. This CDR3 spans 15 amino acids. Per germline, CDR1 DFQATT and CDR2 SNEGSKA (reference sequence). V lost 1 base and J 0 bases, leaving 12 bases between the germline ends. CDR3 amino acids: CSARVRSQTNYGYTF. In nucleotides, the CDR3 is TGCAGTGCTAGAGTAAGGAGTCAGACTAACTATGGCTACACCTTC.

In its sample, this clonotype was seen a few times. This chain uses TRBV27 with TRBJ1-2; D ambiguous. Per germline, CDR1 MNHEY and CDR2 SMNVEV (reference sequence). Trimming shortened V by 8 bases and J by 1 base, and 14 bases separated the two germline ends. This CDR3 is 14 amino acids long. The CDR3 protein is CASGSSGLNYGYTF. The CDR3 coding sequence is TGTGCCAGCGGGTCATCCGGGCTTAACTATGGCTACACCTTC.

This clonotype appeared a few times. The chain recombines TRBV20-1 with TRBJ1-5; the match to TRBD1 covers 8 bases. The CDR3 loop spans 15 amino acids. After removal of 6 bases from V and 2 bases from J, the junction contained 9 bases not matched to a gene. The germline V gene has CDR1 DFQATT and CDR2 SNEGSKA (reference sequence). The CDR3 region is CSALGQGGGNQPQHF. In nucleotides, the CDR3 is TGCAGTGCCCTCGGACAGGGTGGGGGCAATCAGCCCCAGCATTTT.

This chain links TRBV20-1 with TRBJ1-6; 9 bases align to TRBD1. This CDR3 is 16 amino acids long. Germline assignment: CDR1 DFQATT and CDR2 SNEGSKA (reference sequence). The J segment lost 8 bases and the V segment lost 0 bases, leaving 8 bases of the junction unmatched. CDR3 coding DNA: TGCAGTGCTAGAGACGCACAGGGGGCCGGTCATTCACCCCTCCACTTT. This translates into CSARDAQGAGHSPLHF.

V and J are TRBV6-1 and TRBJ1-5; D ambiguous. Germline CDR1 MNHNS, CDR2 SASEGT. The V end lost 2 bases, the J end lost 0 bases, and 8 bases lay between the germline ends. This CDR3 is built from 15 residues. The CDR3, as DNA: TGTGCCAGCAGTGAATTTGGGTATAGCAATCAGCCCCAGCATTTT. Amino acid sequence: CASSEFGYSNQPQHF.

The chain uses TRBV10-3 and TRBJ2-3; 9 positions agree with TRBD2. Losses at the gene ends were 4 bases for V and 3 bases for J; bases not matched to a gene: 14. This CDR3 region has 18 residues. The germline V gene has CDR1 ENHRY and CDR2 SYGVKD. CDR3 sequence reads: CAISGPGQGGRGTDTQYF. The DNA of the CDR3 is TGTGCCATCAGTGGTCCGGGCCAAGGCGGGAGGGGAACAGATACGCAGTATTTT.

V and J are TRBV20-1 and TRBJ2-2; 9 bases match TRBD1. The V segment lost 0 bases and the J segment 5 bases; nucleotides outside the gene matches: 7. Germline CDR1 and CDR2: DFQATT and SNEGSKA (reference sequence). The CDR3 consists of 16 residues. CDR3 in amino acids: CSARDGGQGYTGELFF. The CDR3 DNA sequence: TGCAGTGCTAGAGATGGGGGACAGGGTTATACCGGGGAGCTGTTTTTT.

This clonotype showed up many times. The chain links TRBV3-1 to TRBJ2-4; D is possibly TRBD1 or TRBD2 (6 bases each). The germline gives CDR1 LGHDT, CDR2 YNNKEL (reference sequence). Trimming pared 5 bases from V and 3 bases from J, leaving 20 bases between. The CDR3 covers 17 residues. The CDR3, as DNA: TGTGCCAGCAGCTCAAGTACGGGGGCCCTTGTCAAAAACATTCAGTACTTC. It is translated as CASSSSTGALVKNIQYF.

This clonotype was picked up many times. The J gene is TRBJ2-7, the V gene TRBV18; maybe TRBD2 (6 bases). Germline values: CDR1 KGHSH, CDR2 LQKENI. This CDR3 comprises 13 residues. V was trimmed by 0 bases and J by 6 bases, leaving 9 bases between them. CDR3 nucleotides: TGTGCCAGCTCACCACCGGGGGGAAGCGAGCAGTACTTC. Its translation: CASSPPGGSEQYF.

This clonotype was recorded many times. The chain's CDR3 is CASSLLRLGHETQYF. CDR3 in DNA: TGTGCCAGCAGCTTATTGAGGCTAGGGCATGAGACCCAGTACTTC. The chain is built from TRBV11-2 and TRBJ2-5; unclear D gene. V was pared by 2 bases and J by 5 bases, with 15 bases between. CDR1 is SGHAT and CDR2 is FQNNGV in the germline V gene. The CDR3 has 15 residues.

This clonotype was found many times. The V call is TRBV27, the J call TRBJ2-3; tentatively, D is TRBD2 (7 bases). Trimming took off 3 bases at V and 2 bases at J, with 12 bases between the two ends. The CDR3 loop spans 15 amino acids. Germline V gives CDR1 MNHEY, CDR2 SMNVEV (reference sequence). The CDR3 coding sequence is TGTGCCAGCAGTTTGAGGGGGGGACACACAGATACGCAGTATTTT. This gives the protein CASSLRGGHTDTQYF.